The 10 T cell receptor beta chains listed next were all sequenced from one sample in a study of shared clonotypes between healthy human individuals. Measured with immunoSEQ multiplex PCR; TCRdb has only the in-frame clones, and not every one. Among about 380,000 clones listed, roughly 96% were seen once. Sequenced: memory CD8+ T cells sorted from blood. The subset here: CD45RO+ cells pooled with CCR7-negative TemRA cells. The receptors were sampled from a man aged 30 to 45 in good health.

This rearrangement joins TRBV7-6 to TRBJ2-2, with D possibly being TRBD2 (6 bases). V lost 6 bases to trimming and J lost 6 bases, with 14 bases between them. Germline assignment: CDR1 SGHVS and CDR2 FNYEAQ. There are 14 residues in the CDR3. The CDR3 is CASRLGGGPGELFF. In DNA form, the CDR3 reads TGTGCCAGCAGGTTGGGAGGCGGGCCCGGGGAGCTGTTTTTT.

The V gene is TRBV4-1, the J gene TRBJ2-2, with 7 bases lining up with TRBD2. V gave up 0 bases and J gave up 0 bases; unmatched junction bases: 1. This CDR3 comprises 16 residues. Germline V CDR1 and CDR2: MGHRA, YSYEKL. The CDR3 loop reads CASSQDLAANTGELFF. The CDR3 DNA follows: TGCGCCAGCAGCCAAGACCTAGCGGCGAACACCGGGGAGCTGTTTTTT.

The chain joins TRBV5-1 to TRBJ2-3; a possible D gene is TRBD1 (6 bases). Germline CDR1 reads SGHRS; CDR2 reads YFSETQ. The CDR3 contains 13 residues. Trimming removed 4 bases from V and 2 bases from J, with 8 bases in between. The DNA of the CDR3 is TGCGCCAGCAGCACAGGGTTCACAGATACGCAGTATTTT. It yields the protein CASSTGFTDTQYF.

The chain joins TRBV14 to TRBJ2-7; D uncertain. V lost 0 bases, J lost 3 bases, and 3 bases lay in between. CDR3 size: 12 residues. Per the germline V gene, CDR1 is SGHDN and CDR2 is FVKESK. The CDR3, as DNA: TGTGCCAGCAGCCAAGATAACTACGAGCAGTACTTC. This gives the protein CASSQDNYEQYF. The full variable domain, in which reference TRBV14 and TRBJ2-7 provide the parts outside the CDR3, is EAGVTQFPSHSVIEKGQTVTLRCDPISGHDNLYWYRRVMGKEIKFLLHFVKESKQDESGMPNNRFLAERTGGTYSTLKVQPAELEDSGVYFCASSQDNYEQYFGPGTRLTVT.

The rearrangement joins TRBV28 to TRBJ2-3, with TRBD2 matching over 13 bases. The CDR3 is 20 amino acids. V lost 3 bases and J lost 0; bases outside the gene matches: 12. Germline V lookup: CDR1 MDHEN, CDR2 SYDVKM. The CDR3 here is CASSFDGLAGVTASTDTQYF. CDR3 nucleotide sequence: TGTGCCAGCAGTTTCGATGGACTAGCGGGAGTCACCGCTAGCACAGATACGCAGTATTTT.

This chain uses TRBV7-8 with TRBJ2-1; 11 bases align to TRBD2. The CDR3 has 15 residues. Trimming at V came to 6 bases and at J to 4 bases, leaving 5 bases not matched to a gene. The germline CDR1 and CDR2 sequences are SGHVS and FQNEAQ. The CDR3 DNA reads TGTGCCAGCAGGCTACTAGCGGGAGTGTACAATGAGCAGTTCTTC. This translates into CASRLLAGVYNEQFF.

This chain uses TRBV9 with TRBJ2-1, with D unclear. V was cut by 0 bases and J by 2 bases, with 9 bases left in between. The CDR3 spans 15 residues. Germline-derived CDR1 and CDR2 are SGDLS and YYNGEE. The CDR3 loop reads CASSVEGQTYNEQFF. As DNA, the CDR3 is TGTGCCAGCAGCGTAGAGGGTCAAACCTACAATGAGCAGTTCTTC.

V gene TRBV5-1 combines with J gene TRBJ2-7, with 10 bases fitting TRBD2. After removal of 0 bases from V and 2 bases from J, the junction contained 5 bases not matched to a gene. CDR1 and CDR2 from the germline V gene are SGHRS and YFSETQ. The CDR3 totals 16 residues. The CDR3 nucleotides are TGCGCCAGCAGCTTGGGCGTCCTAGCGGGAGCCTACGAGCAGTACTTC. This codes for CASSLGVLAGAYEQYF.

V is TRBV4-1 and J is TRBJ2-7; TRBD1 agrees at 8 bases. Trimming took 0 bases from V and 5 from J; bases not matched to a gene: 9. The germline gives CDR1 MGHRA, CDR2 YSYEKL. The CDR3 contains 16 residues. For the CDR3, the DNA is TGCGCCAGCAGCCAAGATTCCCGGACAGGGATAAACGAGCAGTACTTC. Protein: CASSQDSRTGINEQYF.

As DNA, the CDR3 is TGTGCCAGCAGCCAAGTCGACAGGGAGAGCGATGGCTACACCTTC. Its translation is CASSQVDRESDGYTF. The chain has TRBV4-2 and TRBJ1-2; 7 bases fit TRBD1. V gave up 1 base and J gave up 6 bases; unmatched junction bases: 8. Germline assignment: CDR1 LGHNA and CDR2 YNFKEQ. This CDR3 has 15 residues.